This T cell receptor (beta chain) was recorded in a study of cytomegalovirus exposure and HLA in healthy donors. The primer mix had 60 Vbeta and 13 Jbeta primers. The method was immunoSEQ multiplex PCR; TCRdb's version includes in-frame clones alone and lacks a portion of them. This table holds about 160,000 clones. The germline V and J ends were trimmed by 6 bases and 7 bases, with 12 bases remaining between them. The CDR3 spans 13 residues. Germline V gene lookup returns CDR1 MDHEN and CDR2 SYDVKM. This clonotype was obtained from a man under 40 in good health and CMV-seronegative. The rearrangement joins TRBV28 to TRBJ1-4, with no clear D. Sequenced input: PBMCs. This chain's CDR3 is CASSTPEVEKLFF. The DNA of the CDR3 is TGTGCCAGCAGCACACCGGAGGTTGAAAAACTGTTTTTT.